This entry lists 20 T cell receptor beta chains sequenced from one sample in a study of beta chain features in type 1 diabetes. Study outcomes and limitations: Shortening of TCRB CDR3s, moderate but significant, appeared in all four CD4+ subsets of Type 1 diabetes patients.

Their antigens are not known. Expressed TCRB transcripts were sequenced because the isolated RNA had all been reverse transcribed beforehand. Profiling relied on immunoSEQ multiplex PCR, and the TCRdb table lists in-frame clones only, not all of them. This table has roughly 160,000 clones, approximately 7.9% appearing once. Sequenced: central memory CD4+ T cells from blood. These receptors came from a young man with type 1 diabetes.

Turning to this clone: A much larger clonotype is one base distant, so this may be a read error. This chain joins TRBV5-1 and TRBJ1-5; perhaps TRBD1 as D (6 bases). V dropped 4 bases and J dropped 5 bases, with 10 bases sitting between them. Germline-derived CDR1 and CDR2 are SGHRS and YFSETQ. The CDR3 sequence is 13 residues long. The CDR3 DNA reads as TGCGCCAGCAGCGCGAACAGGGATCAGCCCCAGCATTTT. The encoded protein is CASSANRDQPQHF.

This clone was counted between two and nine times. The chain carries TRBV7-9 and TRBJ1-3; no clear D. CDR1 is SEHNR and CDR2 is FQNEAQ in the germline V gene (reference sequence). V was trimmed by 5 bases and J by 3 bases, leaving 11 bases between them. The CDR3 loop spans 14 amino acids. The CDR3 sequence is CASSPNAGGNTIYF. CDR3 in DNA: TGTGCCAGCAGCCCCAATGCGGGTGGAAACACCATATATTTT.

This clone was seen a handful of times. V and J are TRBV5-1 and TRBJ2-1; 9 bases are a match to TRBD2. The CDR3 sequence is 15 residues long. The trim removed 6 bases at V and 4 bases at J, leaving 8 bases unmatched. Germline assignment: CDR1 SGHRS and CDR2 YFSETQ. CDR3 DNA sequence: TGCGCCAGCACCAATAGCGGGAGCGAGTACAATGAGCAGTTCTTC. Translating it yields CASTNSGSEYNEQFF.

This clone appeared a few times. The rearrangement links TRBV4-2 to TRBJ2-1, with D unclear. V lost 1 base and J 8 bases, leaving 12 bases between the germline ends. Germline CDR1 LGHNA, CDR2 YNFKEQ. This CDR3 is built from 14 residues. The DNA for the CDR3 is TGTGCCAGCAGCCAAGGTCAAGAGTCGGATGAGCAGTTCTTC. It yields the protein CASSQGQESDEQFF.

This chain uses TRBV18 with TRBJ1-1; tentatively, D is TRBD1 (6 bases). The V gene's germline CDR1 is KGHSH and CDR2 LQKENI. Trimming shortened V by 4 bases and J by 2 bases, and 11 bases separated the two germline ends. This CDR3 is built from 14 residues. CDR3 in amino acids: CASSQGHSNTEAFF. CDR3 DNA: TGTGCCAGCTCACAGGGACACTCTAACACTGAAGCTTTCTTT.

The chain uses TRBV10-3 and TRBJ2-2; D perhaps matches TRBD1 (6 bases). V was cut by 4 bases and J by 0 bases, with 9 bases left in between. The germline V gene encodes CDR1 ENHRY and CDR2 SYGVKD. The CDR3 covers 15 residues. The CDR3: CAISGTGSNTGELFF. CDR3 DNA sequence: TGTGCCATCAGTGGTACAGGGTCGAACACCGGGGAGCTGTTTTTT.

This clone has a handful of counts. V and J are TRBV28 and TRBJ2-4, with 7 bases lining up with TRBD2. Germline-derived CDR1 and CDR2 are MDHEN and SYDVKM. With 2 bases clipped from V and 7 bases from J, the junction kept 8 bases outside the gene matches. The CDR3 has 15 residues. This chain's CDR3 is CASSLPSGGGNIQYF. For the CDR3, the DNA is TGTGCCAGCAGTTTACCATCGGGAGGTGGGAACATTCAGTACTTC.

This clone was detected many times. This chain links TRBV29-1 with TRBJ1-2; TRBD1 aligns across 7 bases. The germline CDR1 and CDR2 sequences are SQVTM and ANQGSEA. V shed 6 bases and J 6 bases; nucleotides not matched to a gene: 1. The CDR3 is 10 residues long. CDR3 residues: CSVGQDGYTF. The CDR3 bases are TGCAGCGTCGGACAGGATGGCTACACCTTC.

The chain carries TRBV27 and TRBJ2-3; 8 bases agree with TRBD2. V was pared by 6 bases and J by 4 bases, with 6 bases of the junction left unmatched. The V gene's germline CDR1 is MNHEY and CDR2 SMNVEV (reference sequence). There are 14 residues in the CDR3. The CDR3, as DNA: TGTGCCAGCAGCCGGACTAGCCGGGCAGATACGCAGTATTTT. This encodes CASSRTSRADTQYF.

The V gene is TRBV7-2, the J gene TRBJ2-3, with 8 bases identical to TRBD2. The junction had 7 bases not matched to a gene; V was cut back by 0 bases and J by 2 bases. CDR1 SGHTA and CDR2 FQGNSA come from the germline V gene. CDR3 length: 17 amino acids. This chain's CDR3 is CASSLARGGGTTDTQYF. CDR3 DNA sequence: TGTGCCAGCAGCTTAGCGAGGGGCGGGGGGACCACAGATACGCAGTATTTT.

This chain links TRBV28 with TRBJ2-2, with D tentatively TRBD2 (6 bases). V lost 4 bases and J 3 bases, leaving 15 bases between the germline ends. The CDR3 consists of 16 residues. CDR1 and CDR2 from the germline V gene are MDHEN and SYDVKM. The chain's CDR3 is CASSSSGRGHTGELFF. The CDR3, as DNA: TGTGCCAGCAGTTCGAGCGGGCGGGGTCACACCGGGGAGCTGTTTTTT.

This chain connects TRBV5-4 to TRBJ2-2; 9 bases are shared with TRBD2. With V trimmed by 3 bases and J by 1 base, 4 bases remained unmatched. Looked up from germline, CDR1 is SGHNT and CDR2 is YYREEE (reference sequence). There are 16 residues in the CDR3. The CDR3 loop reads CASSSGAGGNTGELFF. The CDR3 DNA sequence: TGTGCCAGCAGCTCAGGAGCGGGGGGGAACACCGGGGAGCTGTTTTTT.

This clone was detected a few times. The DNA for the CDR3 is TGCAGCGCGACAGGGGCGGGTTCCTACGAGCAGTACTTC. Translated, it gives CSATGAGSYEQYF. The V call is TRBV29-1, the J call TRBJ2-7; TRBD1 agrees at 8 bases. Trimming removed 7 bases from V and 1 base from J; junction bases left unmatched: 6. This CDR3 region has 13 residues. Germline CDR1 is SQVTM and CDR2 is ANQGSEA.

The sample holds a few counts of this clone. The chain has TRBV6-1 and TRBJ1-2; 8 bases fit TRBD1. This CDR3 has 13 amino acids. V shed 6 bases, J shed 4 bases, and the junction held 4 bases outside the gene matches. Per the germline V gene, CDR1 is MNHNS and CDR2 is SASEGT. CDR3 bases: TGTGCCAGCAGGGATCAGGGGGCCTATGGCTACACCTTC. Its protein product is CASRDQGAYGYTF.

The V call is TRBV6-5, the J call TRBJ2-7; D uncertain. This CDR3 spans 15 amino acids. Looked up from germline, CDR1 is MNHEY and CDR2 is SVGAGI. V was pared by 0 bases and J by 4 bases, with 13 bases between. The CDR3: CASSYSKTDTYEQYF. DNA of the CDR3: TGTGCCAGCAGTTACTCTAAAACCGACACGTACGAGCAGTACTTC.

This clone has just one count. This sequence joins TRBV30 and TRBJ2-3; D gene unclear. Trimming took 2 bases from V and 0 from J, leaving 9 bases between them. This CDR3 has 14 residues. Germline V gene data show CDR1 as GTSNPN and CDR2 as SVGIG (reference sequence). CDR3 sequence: CAWSQSYSTDTQYF. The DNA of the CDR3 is TGTGCCTGGAGTCAAAGCTATAGCACAGATACGCAGTATTTT.

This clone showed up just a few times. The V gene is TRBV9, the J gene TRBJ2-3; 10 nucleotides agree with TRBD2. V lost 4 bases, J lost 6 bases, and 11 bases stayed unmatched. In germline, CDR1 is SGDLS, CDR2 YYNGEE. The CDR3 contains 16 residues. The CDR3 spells CASSFEVAGGRDTQYF. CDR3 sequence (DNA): TGTGCCAGCAGCTTTGAGGTAGCGGGGGGAAGGGATACGCAGTATTTT.

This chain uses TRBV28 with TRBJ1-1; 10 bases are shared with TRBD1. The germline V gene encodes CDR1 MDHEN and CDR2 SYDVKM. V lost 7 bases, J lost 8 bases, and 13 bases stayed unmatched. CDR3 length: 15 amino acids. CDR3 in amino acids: CASTPGGTGAVEAFF. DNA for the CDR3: TGTGCCAGCACCCCAGGGGGGACAGGGGCTGTGGAAGCTTTCTTT.

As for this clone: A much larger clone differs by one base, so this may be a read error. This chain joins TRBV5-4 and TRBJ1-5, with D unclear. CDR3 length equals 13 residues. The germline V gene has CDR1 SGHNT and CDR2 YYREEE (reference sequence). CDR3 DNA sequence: TGCGCCAGCAGCCAAGATGAGGGTCAGCCCCAGCATTTT. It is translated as CASSQDEGQPQHF.

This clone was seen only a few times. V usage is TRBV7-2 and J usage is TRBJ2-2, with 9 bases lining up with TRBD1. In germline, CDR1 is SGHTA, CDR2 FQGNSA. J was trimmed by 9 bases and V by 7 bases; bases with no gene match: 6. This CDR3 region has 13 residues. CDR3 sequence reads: CASNEQGARELFF. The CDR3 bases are TGTGCCAGCAACGAACAGGGGGCGAGGGAGCTGTTTTTT.